Listed here are 17 T cell receptor beta chains from one sample, sequenced in a study of response to subunit inactivated influenza vaccine. One entry per CDR3 protein, called by TCRdb with MiXCR from the RT-PCR reads. The data contain about 520,000 distinct CDR3 sequences, approximately 7.2% of them singletons. The input for sequencing was PBMCs from blood, taken less than 25 months after vaccination. These receptors all stem from a man between 50 and 75 years old who received an inactivated influenza vaccine.

This clonotype was seen a handful of times. The DNA of the CDR3 is TGCGCCAGCAGCCCGGACTGGACGAACACTGAAGCTTTCTTT. Translating gives CASSPDWTNTEAFF. The chain combines TRBV4-3 with TRBJ1-1, with no clear D. CDR1 is LGHNA and CDR2 is YSLEER in the germline V gene. The CDR3 covers 14 residues. V was shortened by 4 bases and J by 1 base, with 10 bases between the two germline ends.

This chain links TRBV7-8 with TRBJ2-3; D ambiguous. The CDR3 has 16 amino acids. Trimming took 4 bases from V and 2 from J, leaving 16 bases between them. CDR1 and CDR2 from the germline V gene are SGHVS and FQNEAQ. The CDR3 nucleotides read TGTGCCAGCAGCTCGTTCCGGGCCAGACTCACAGATACGCAGTATTTT. It codes for CASSSFRARLTDTQYF.

The rearrangement links TRBV6-2 or TRBV6-3 to TRBJ2-3, with 8 positions matching TRBD2. Per the germline V gene, CDR1 is MNHEY and CDR2 is SVGEGT. There are 14 residues in the CDR3. J lost 4 bases, V lost 6 bases, and 6 bases had no gene match. This CDR3 reads CASRGAGGPDTQYF. In DNA, the CDR3 is TGTGCCAGCAGGGGGGCGGGGGGTCCAGATACGCAGTATTTT.

This clonotype was recorded many times. The chain links TRBV7-9 to TRBJ1-2, with D perhaps matching TRBD1 (6 bases). This CDR3 has 12 amino acids. Trimming removed 4 bases from V and 5 bases from J, with 8 bases in between. The germline gives CDR1 SEHNR, CDR2 FQNEAQ (reference sequence). The CDR3 DNA sequence: TGTGCCAGCAGCTCAGGACAGTATGGCTACACCTTC. It specifies CASSSGQYGYTF.

In its sample, this clonotype was seen a few times. V is TRBV18 and J is TRBJ1-1; D perhaps matches TRBD1 (6 bases). Trimming stripped 4 bases from V and 1 base from J, with 19 bases between. Per the germline V gene, CDR1 is KGHSH and CDR2 is LQKENI. The CDR3 length is 17 residues. In nucleotides, the CDR3 is TGTGCCAGCTCACTGGGGGTTTCCGGGACAACGAACACTGAAGCTTTCTTT. Translated, it gives CASSLGVSGTTNTEAFF.

This chain connects TRBV3-1 to TRBJ1-6; TRBD1 aligns across 9 bases. Germline CDR1 LGHDT, CDR2 YNNKEL (reference sequence). The CDR3 is made up of 17 amino acids. V was clipped by 3 bases and J by 8 bases; unmatched bases: 11. CDR3 sequence reads: CASSQNRGQGIYSPLHF. CDR3 nucleotide sequence: TGTGCCAGCAGCCAGAATCGGGGACAGGGAATATATTCACCCCTCCACTTT. The full variable domain, in which reference TRBV3-1 and TRBJ1-6 provide the parts outside the CDR3, is DTAVSQTPKYLVTQMGNDKSIKCEQNLGHDTMYWYKQDSKKFLKIMFSYNNKELIINETVPNRFSPKSPDKAHLNLHINSLELGDSAVYFCASSQNRGQGIYSPLHFGNGTRLTVT.

The chain employs TRBV7-8 and TRBJ1-2; TRBD1 might be the D (6 bases). Trimming removed 4 bases from V and 2 bases from J, with 17 bases in between. This CDR3 region has 16 residues. The germline CDR1 and CDR2 sequences are SGHVS and FQNEAQ. The CDR3 DNA reads as TGTGCCAGCAGCTACCGGAGCACAGGGTCCAACTATGGCTACACCTTC. Its translation: CASSYRSTGSNYGYTF.

The chain is built from TRBV5-1 and TRBJ2-1, with 9 bases fitting TRBD1. Per germline, CDR1 SGHRS and CDR2 YFSETQ. There are 15 residues in the CDR3. V dropped 4 bases and J dropped 4; count of bases not matched to a gene: 6. The CDR3 sequence: CASSDRTGDYNEQFF. For the CDR3, the DNA is TGCGCCAGCAGCGACCGGACAGGGGATTACAATGAGCAGTTCTTC.

This clonotype was detected only a few times. The chain links TRBV6-1 to TRBJ2-3; D possibly corresponds to TRBD2 (6 bases). CDR3 length equals 13 residues. V dropped 6 bases and J dropped 6 bases, with 13 bases sitting between them. Germline CDR1 and CDR2: MNHNS and SASEGT. This CDR3 is CASRTGVRDTQYF. The CDR3, as DNA: TGTGCCAGCAGAACGGGGGTTAGGGATACGCAGTATTTT.

The chain has TRBV20-1 and TRBJ1-2; a weak D match, TRBD1 (5 bases). This CDR3 has 12 amino acids. Trimming left V 7 bases short and J 8 bases short, with 17 bases between. Germline V gene lookup returns CDR1 DFQATT and CDR2 SNEGSKA (reference sequence). The CDR3: CSVRERGRGYTF. In nucleotides, the CDR3 is TGCAGTGTCAGGGAAAGGGGACGGGGCTACACCTTC.

The rearrangement uses TRBV2 and TRBJ2-5; D call uncertain. V lost 6 bases to trimming and J lost 1 base, with 24 bases between them. Germline V lookup: CDR1 SNHLY, CDR2 FYNNEI. The CDR3 has 18 residues. CDR3 loop: CASSQERPWASSQETQYF. The CDR3 DNA is TGTGCCAGCAGCCAGGAACGTCCCTGGGCCTCCTCCCAAGAGACCCAGTACTTC.

This clonotype was seen at least ten times. The chain couples TRBV11-2 to TRBJ2-1; perhaps TRBD1 as D (6 bases). The germline V gene has CDR1 SGHAT and CDR2 FQNNGV. V lost 4 bases and J 5 bases, leaving 9 bases between the germline ends. The CDR3 runs to 13 residues. CDR3 in amino acids: CASSSRGHNEQFF. The DNA for the CDR3 is TGTGCCAGCAGCTCCAGGGGTCACAATGAGCAGTTCTTC.

The CDR3 DNA follows: TGTGCCAGCACCTACAGGGGTACCTACGAGCAGTACTTC. Translated: CASTYRGTYEQYF. The gene calls are TRBV28 and TRBJ2-7; TRBD1 matches 7 bases. CDR1 MDHEN and CDR2 SYDVKM come from the germline V gene. The CDR3 is 13 residues long. V gave up 7 bases and J gave up 2 bases; unmatched junction bases: 5. Drawing the rest from reference TRBV28 and TRBJ2-7, the complete variable domain is DVKVTQSSRYLVKRTGEKVFLECVQDMDHENMFWYRQDPGLGLRLIYFSYDVKMKEKGDIPEGYSVSREKKERFSLILESASTNQTSMYLCASTYRGTYEQYFGPGTRLTVT.

This clonotype has only a few counts. The chain employs TRBV12-3 or TRBV12-4 and TRBJ1-2, with TRBD1 matching 9 bases. This CDR3 is 15 amino acids long. V shed 2 bases, J shed 5 bases, and the junction held 6 bases outside the gene matches. This CDR3 is CASSLLGQGDYGYTF. The CDR3 nucleotides are TGTGCCAGCAGTTTATTGGGACAGGGCGATTATGGCTACACCTTC.

V and J are TRBV27 and TRBJ2-3, with D hard to call. CDR3 length: 15 amino acids. With 3 bases removed from V and 3 bases from J, the gap between germline ends came to 13 bases. CDR1 and CDR2 from the germline V gene are MNHEY and SMNVEV (reference sequence). The CDR3 DNA follows: TGTGCCAGCAGTTTTTCGCGCTACGGTACAGATACGCAGTATTTT. Protein: CASSFSRYGTDTQYF.

This clonotype was picked up many times. The chain carries TRBV10-3 and TRBJ2-1, with TRBD2 identical over 14 bases. Germline V gene data show CDR1 as ENHRY and CDR2 as SYGVKD. V dropped 4 bases and J dropped 3; count of bases not matched to a gene: 8. The length of the CDR3 is 18 residues. As DNA, the CDR3 is TGTGCCATCAGTGCCTCGGGACTAGCGGGGGCCTTCTACAATGAGCAGTTCTTC. Translated: CAISASGLAGAFYNEQFF.

The J gene is TRBJ2-3, the V gene TRBV27, with D perhaps TRBD2 (6 bases). Germline V gene sequence: CDR1 MNHEY, CDR2 SMNVEV (reference sequence). V lost 7 bases and J 4 bases, leaving 15 bases between the germline ends. The length of the CDR3 is 14 residues. The CDR3 DNA is TGTGCCAGCAACGACGGGACTGATGCAGATACGCAGTATTTT. Translation: CASNDGTDADTQYF.